A single sample is the source of the 30 T cell receptor beta chains below, sequenced in a study of blood T cell repertoires in COVID-19. Assay used: immunoSEQ multiplex PCR; TCRdb lists only in-frame clones, some missing. The sample includes about 170,000 clones, less than 90% of them seen just once. Sequencing was performed on PBMCs or T cells enriched from blood (not recorded which). The receptors were sampled from a human donor with acute COVID-19. The donor label of this sample is uncertain.

The genes are TRBV7-8 and TRBJ2-5; no reliable D call. Trimming removed 5 bases from V and 5 bases from J, with 9 bases in between. The CDR3 covers 12 residues. The germline CDR1 and CDR2 sequences are SGHVS and FQNEAQ. CDR3 sequence (DNA): TGTGCCAGCAGCCCGCAGGCGGAGACCCAGTACTTC. Protein product: CASSPQAETQYF.

The chain employs TRBV12-3 or TRBV12-4 and TRBJ2-7; 7 nucleotides align to TRBD1. V shed 4 bases and J 4 bases; nucleotides not matched to a gene: 4. The CDR3 spans 13 residues. In DNA, the CDR3 is TGTGCCAGCAGTTCGCACAGGGGATACGAGCAGTACTTC. It codes for CASSSHRGYEQYF.

In this sample, this clone turned up a few times. The chain joins TRBV19 to TRBJ2-1, with 7 positions matching TRBD2. V dropped 3 bases and J dropped 0; count of bases not matched to a gene: 5. CDR1 and CDR2 (germline): LNHDA, SQIVND (reference sequence). The CDR3 is made up of 16 amino acids. The CDR3 sequence is CASSISRGSSYNEQFF. The DNA of the CDR3 is TGTGCCAGTAGTATTTCGCGGGGGAGCTCCTACAATGAGCAGTTCTTC. The whole variable domain, filled in from reference TRBV19 and TRBJ2-1, reads DGGITQSPKYLFRKEGQNVTLSCEQNLNHDAMYWYRQDPGQGLRLIYYSQIVNDFQKGDIAEGYSVSREKKESFPLTVTSAQKNPTAFYLCASSISRGSSYNEQFFGPGTRLTVL.

The chain employs TRBV9 and TRBJ1-5; 9 bases are shared with TRBD1. The trim removed 0 bases at V and 4 bases at J, leaving 8 bases unmatched. The CDR3 runs 17 residues. Per germline, CDR1 SGDLS and CDR2 YYNGEE. Written as DNA, the CDR3 is TGTGCCAGCAGCGTAGGGGACAGGGCCCCTAATAATCAGCCCCAGCATTTT. Translating it yields CASSVGDRAPNNQPQHF.

The chain couples TRBV11-2 to TRBJ2-5, with 10 positions matching TRBD2. The germline CDR1 and CDR2 sequences are SGHAT and FQNNGV. This CDR3 spans 15 amino acids. V dropped 1 base and J dropped 5; count of bases not matched to a gene: 4. The CDR3 sequence: CASSLGLAGGETQYF. The CDR3 nucleotides are TGTGCCAGCAGCTTAGGTTTAGCGGGGGGCGAGACCCAGTACTTC.

The V gene is TRBV19, the J gene TRBJ2-1, with D possibly matching TRBD2 (6 bases). Germline V gene data show CDR1 as LNHDA and CDR2 as SQIVND (reference sequence). V lost 3 bases and J 4 bases, leaving 13 bases between the germline ends. The CDR3 is made up of 15 amino acids. In nucleotides, the CDR3 is TGTGCCAGTAGTATCAGGGCGGGGCCATACAATGAGCAGTTCTTC. This translates into CASSIRAGPYNEQFF.

The rearrangement uses TRBV4-2 and TRBJ2-3; TRBD2 aligns across 9 bases. Germline V gene sequence: CDR1 LGHNA, CDR2 YNFKEQ. With 1 base clipped from V and 5 bases from J, the junction kept 7 bases outside the gene matches. The CDR3 is made up of 16 amino acids. The CDR3 here is CASSQVTSGGGDTQYF. CDR3 in DNA: TGTGCCAGCAGCCAAGTGACTAGCGGAGGGGGAGATACGCAGTATTTT.

This chain connects TRBV7-2 to TRBJ2-7; TRBD2 aligns across 13 bases. J lost 6 bases, V lost 9 bases, and 2 bases had no gene match. The CDR3 contains 12 residues. CDR1 is SGHTA, CDR2 FQGNSA, per germline. This CDR3 reads CASRTSGGEQYF. Here the CDR3 DNA reads TGTGCCAGTAGGACTAGCGGGGGCGAGCAGTACTTC. Filled out from reference TRBV7-2 and TRBJ2-7, the complete variable domain reads GAGVSQSPSNKVTEKGKDVELRCDPISGHTALYWYRQSLGQGLEFLIYFQGNSAPDKSGLPSDRFSAERTGGSVSTLTIQRTQQEDSAVYLCASRTSGGEQYFGPGTRLTVT.

CDR3 bases: TGTGCCAGCAGTTTAAGTGCCGGGGGGGCAGTCGATGAGCAGTTCTTC. Translation: CASSLSAGGAVDEQFF. This sequence joins TRBV27 and TRBJ2-1, with 8 bases fitting TRBD2. The CDR3 covers 16 residues. Germline V gene lookup returns CDR1 MNHEY and CDR2 SMNVEV (reference sequence). V shed 2 bases, J shed 8 bases, and the junction held 11 bases outside the gene matches.

The chain links TRBV5-4 to TRBJ2-7; TRBD1 aligns across 10 bases. The CDR3 runs to 12 residues. The germline V gene has CDR1 SGHNT and CDR2 YYREEE (reference sequence). Losses at the gene ends were 3 bases for V and 8 bases for J; bases not matched to a gene: 2. The CDR3 sequence: CASSSDRGQQYF. The CDR3 nucleotides read TGTGCCAGCAGCTCCGACAGGGGGCAGCAGTACTTC.

This chain uses TRBV7-2 with TRBJ1-2, with D perhaps matching TRBD1 (5 bases). In germline, CDR1 is SGHTA, CDR2 FQGNSA. With 2 bases removed from V and 0 bases from J, the gap between germline ends came to 13 bases. The CDR3 covers 16 residues. CDR3 loop: CASSLWGGNTNYGYTF. Written as DNA, the CDR3 is TGTGCCAGCAGCTTATGGGGGGGGAACACTAACTATGGCTACACCTTC.

V is TRBV5-4 and J is TRBJ2-1, with a possible D match to TRBD2 (5 bases). Germline V CDR1 and CDR2: SGHNT, YYREEE (reference sequence). Trimming took 0 bases from V and 6 from J, leaving 7 bases between them. This CDR3 is built from 13 residues. The DNA for the CDR3 is TGTGCCAGCAGCTTGGCTAGCACCAATGAGCAGTTCTTC. Its translation: CASSLASTNEQFF. The full variable domain, in which reference TRBV5-4 and TRBJ2-1 provide the parts outside the CDR3, is ETGVTQSPTHLIKTRGQQVTLRCSSQSGHNTVSWYQQALGQGPQFIFQYYREEENGRGNFPPRFSGLQFPNYSSELNVNALELDDSALYLCASSLASTNEQFFGPGTRLTVL.

This clone was seen only a few times. The J gene is TRBJ2-7, the V gene TRBV2, with TRBD1 matching 8 bases. Trimming cost V 4 bases and J 5 bases; bases outside gene matches: 13. Germline V gene data show CDR1 as SNHLY and CDR2 as FYNNEI. The CDR3 loop spans 16 amino acids. As DNA, the CDR3 is TGTGCCAGCAGTGGCCGGGGGTCGCCAGGGGGCGACGAGCAGTACTTC. It codes for CASSGRGSPGGDEQYF. Full variable domain (rest looked up from reference TRBV2 and TRBJ2-7): EPEVTQTPSHQVTQMGQEVILRCVPISNHLYFYWYRQILGQKVEFLVSFYNNEISEKSEIFDDQFSVERPDGSNFTLKIRSTKLEDSAMYFCASSGRGSPGGDEQYFGPGTRLTVT.

The rearrangement joins TRBV9 to TRBJ1-6, with TRBD1 matching 10 bases. The germline CDR1 and CDR2 sequences are SGDLS and YYNGEE. Trimming took 0 bases from V and 7 from J; bases not matched to a gene: 1. This CDR3 is 15 amino acids long. CDR3 in DNA: TGTGCCAGCAGCGTAGAGGGACAGGGGAATTCACCCCTCCACTTT. It yields the protein CASSVEGQGNSPLHF.

The V call is TRBV7-8, the J call TRBJ1-2, with 7 bases fitting TRBD1. Trimming cost V 1 base and J 3 bases; bases outside gene matches: 2. This CDR3 region has 14 residues. Looked up from germline, CDR1 is SGHVS and CDR2 is FQNEAQ. The CDR3: CASSLVGGHYGYTF. For the CDR3, the DNA is TGTGCCAGCAGCTTAGTAGGGGGCCACTATGGCTACACCTTC.

This rearrangement joins TRBV7-3 to TRBJ1-1; no clear D gene. Trimming cost V 3 bases and J 6 bases, with 11 bases left between them. Germline V lookup: CDR1 SGHTA, CDR2 FQGTGA. This CDR3 contains 13 residues. CDR3 coding DNA: TGTGCCAGCAGCTTCTTCCGGAGGCCTGAAGCTTTCTTT. It yields the protein CASSFFRRPEAFF.

The V and J genes are TRBV19 and TRBJ2-1; TRBD2 matches at 7 bases. Germline V gene data show CDR1 as LNHDA and CDR2 as SQIVND (reference sequence). This CDR3 is 14 amino acids long. J lost 6 bases, V lost 5 bases, and 7 bases had no gene match. DNA of the CDR3: TGTGCCAGTAGTTCCGGGACTATGGGCAATGAGCAGTTCTTC. Protein sequence: CASSSGTMGNEQFF.

V gene TRBV2 combines with J gene TRBJ1-2; the match to TRBD1 covers 7 bases. The CDR3 loop spans 14 amino acids. The J segment lost 4 bases and the V segment lost 5 bases, leaving 7 bases of the junction unmatched. CDR1 SNHLY and CDR2 FYNNEI come from the germline V gene. CDR3 sequence (DNA): TGTGCCAGCAGTCCCGGGACAGTACTCTATGGCTACACCTTC. This translates into CASSPGTVLYGYTF.

V and J are TRBV12-3 or TRBV12-4 and TRBJ1-1, with TRBD1 matching 7 bases. With V trimmed by 5 bases and J by 8 bases, 2 bases remained unmatched. The CDR3 covers 11 residues. The CDR3, as DNA: TGTGCCAGCAGTAGACAGGGAGAAGCTTTCTTT. Its translation: CASSRQGEAFF.

This clone was picked up one time. V is TRBV5-4 and J is TRBJ2-1; 7 bases map to TRBD2. Trimming at V came to 2 bases and at J to 0 bases, leaving 5 bases not matched to a gene. The CDR3 is 16 residues long. CDR1 is SGHNT, CDR2 YYREEE, per germline (reference sequence). The CDR3 region has the DNA TGTGCCAGCAGCTTCCGCGGGGGAAGCTCCTACAATGAGCAGTTCTTC. Its translation: CASSFRGGSSYNEQFF.

The chain employs TRBV6-4 and TRBJ1-2; the match to TRBD1 covers 8 bases. The CDR3 contains 15 residues. The germline V gene has CDR1 MRHNA and CDR2 SNTAGT. After removal of 6 bases from V and 2 bases from J, the junction contained 8 bases not matched to a gene. The DNA for the CDR3 is TGTGCCAGCAGCCCCGGACAGGGCGGAAACTATGGCTACACCTTC. It encodes CASSPGQGGNYGYTF.

The chain's CDR3 is CASSHRVAYGYTF. CDR3 DNA: TGTGCCAGCAGTCACAGGGTCGCCTATGGCTACACCTTC. The chain uses TRBV6-5 and TRBJ1-2, with D possibly matching TRBD1 (6 bases). The length of the CDR3 is 13 residues. Trimming left V 5 bases short and J 4 bases short, with 11 bases between. The germline V gene has CDR1 MNHEY and CDR2 SVGAGI.

The chain uses TRBV5-1 and TRBJ2-3; possibly TRBD2 for D (6 bases). The germline gives CDR1 SGHRS, CDR2 YFSETQ. The germline V and J ends were trimmed by 4 bases and 3 bases, with 15 bases remaining between them. The CDR3 length is 15 residues. This CDR3 reads CASSPEEGLTDTQYF. For the CDR3, the DNA is TGCGCCAGCAGCCCCGAGGAGGGGTTAACAGATACGCAGTATTTT.

The V gene is TRBV5-6, the J gene TRBJ2-3; tentative D call: TRBD2 (6 bases). V was pared by 0 bases and J by 2 bases, with 16 bases between. The germline CDR1 and CDR2 sequences are SGHDT and YYEEEE. This CDR3 has 17 amino acids. The CDR3 here is CASSLAARGYSTDTQYF. The CDR3 bases are TGTGCCAGCAGCTTGGCGGCGCGGGGTTATTCCACAGATACGCAGTATTTT. Supplemented by reference TRBV5-6 and TRBJ2-3, the full variable domain reads DAGVTQSPTHLIKTRGQQVTLRCSPKSGHDTVSWYQQALGQGPQFIFQYYEEEERQRGNFPDRFSGHQFPNYSSELNVNALLLGDSALYLCASSLAARGYSTDTQYFGPGTRLTVL.

V and J are TRBV10-3 and TRBJ1-4; 8 bases line up with TRBD1. The CDR3 is 14 amino acids. Unmatched junction bases numbered 8, after V lost 6 bases and J lost 8 bases. The germline gives CDR1 ENHRY, CDR2 SYGVKD. The CDR3 DNA sequence: TGTGCCATCAGCGCGACAGGGGAGGACGAAAAACTGTTTTTT. Protein: CAISATGEDEKLFF.

The chain combines TRBV30 with TRBJ2-1; the D is unclear. Germline V lookup: CDR1 GTSNPN, CDR2 SVGIG (reference sequence). This CDR3 has 15 residues. V shed 4 bases and J shed 6 bases, with 19 bases lying between them. The CDR3 DNA sequence: TGTGCCTGGAAGGATGAATCTAGAGAGGCCAATGAGCAGTTCTTC. Amino acids: CAWKDESREANEQFF.

This clone was seen a handful of times. This sequence joins TRBV6-2 or TRBV6-3 and TRBJ2-4; 7 nucleotides line up with TRBD1. From germline, CDR1 is MNHEY and CDR2 SVGEGT. The CDR3 runs 18 residues. V lost 3 bases and J lost 0; bases outside the gene matches: 11. CDR3 sequence reads: CASSYSVQGLGAKNIQYF. The CDR3 DNA reads TGTGCCAGCAGTTATTCGGTACAGGGGTTAGGAGCCAAAAACATTCAGTACTTC.

This chain links TRBV19 with TRBJ1-1; D is unclear. This CDR3 has 13 amino acids. Germline V gene sequence: CDR1 LNHDA, CDR2 SQIVND (reference sequence). The V end lost 6 bases, the J end lost 6 bases, and 14 bases lay between the germline ends. The CDR3, as DNA: TGTGCCAGTAGCCCGGCCCTGAGGGCTGAAGCTTTCTTT. Protein sequence: CASSPALRAEAFF.

This clone was counted between two and nine times. V is TRBV7-3 and J is TRBJ2-6, with 8 bases aligning to TRBD1. CDR3 length: 16 residues. After removal of 11 bases from V and 0 bases from J, the junction contained 9 bases not matched to a gene. CDR1 and CDR2 (germline): SGHTA, FQGTGA. In DNA form, the CDR3 reads TGTGCCTCCTCGGCACAGGGGGTCTCTGGGGCCAACGTCCTGACTTTC. Protein product: CASSAQGVSGANVLTF.

The genes are TRBV5-1 and TRBJ1-1, with unresolved D. Per the germline V gene, CDR1 is SGHRS and CDR2 is YFSETQ. The CDR3 covers 14 residues. The V and J ends lost 5 bases and 4 bases respectively, with 15 bases between them. CDR3 nucleotide sequence: TGCGCCAGCAGTCAATCGGGGTCGGGCACTGAAGCTTTCTTT. Amino acid sequence: CASSQSGSGTEAFF.